These 25 T cell receptor beta chains were sequenced from one sample in a study of blood T cell repertoires in COVID-19. This table comes from immunoSEQ multiplex PCR, and its TCRdb copy is limited to in-frame clones, with some not included. The sample yields 280,000 or so clones, approximately 83% seen once. Sequenced sample: peripheral blood. Source of these receptors: a woman aged 25 to 39 who had recovered from COVID-19.

V and J are TRBV15 and TRBJ2-1; 7 nucleotides match TRBD2. CDR3 length equals 14 residues. Germline CDR1 is LNHNV and CDR2 is YYDKDF (reference sequence). Trimming cost V 6 bases and J 8 bases; bases outside gene matches: 10. CDR3 sequence (DNA): TGTGCCACCAGAGAGGGAGGGGAAAGAGATGAGCAGTTCTTC. As protein: CATREGGERDEQFF.

This clone showed up just a few times. The V and J genes are TRBV19 and TRBJ2-2; TRBD2 is a possible D gene (6 bases). V dropped 11 bases and J dropped 6 bases, with 13 bases sitting between them. CDR3 length: 12 amino acids. Germline lookup yields CDR1 LNHDA and CDR2 SQIVND (reference sequence). DNA for the CDR3: TGTGCCTCCGGGAGAGGAGCCGGGGAGCTGTTTTTT. Its protein is CASGRGAGELFF.

The gene calls are TRBV30 and TRBJ2-1; TRBD2 agrees at 7 bases. V lost 2 bases, J lost 3 bases, and 1 base stayed unmatched. This CDR3 has 13 amino acids. In germline, CDR1 is GTSNPN, CDR2 SVGIG (reference sequence). CDR3 residues: CAWSSGDYNEQFF. CDR3 sequence (DNA): TGTGCCTGGAGTAGCGGGGACTACAATGAGCAGTTCTTC.

V is TRBV7-9 and J is TRBJ2-2, with TRBD2 identical over 7 bases. This CDR3 region has 17 residues. Germline V gene data show CDR1 as SEHNR and CDR2 as FQNEAQ (reference sequence). The J segment lost 5 bases and the V segment lost 5 bases, leaving 14 bases of the junction unmatched. The DNA for the CDR3 is TGTGCCAGCAGCAATCCTGGGGAGGGAGTGTCTACCGGGGAGCTGTTTTTT. Protein: CASSNPGEGVSTGELFF.

The chain links TRBV29-1 to TRBJ2-5; tentatively, D is TRBD1 (6 bases). This CDR3 comprises 13 residues. Germline CDR1 and CDR2: SQVTM and ANQGSEA. V lost 6 bases and J 7 bases, leaving 18 bases between the germline ends. The CDR3 reads CSVCQGNVRTQYF. The CDR3 DNA reads TGCAGCGTGTGCCAGGGGAATGTGCGGACCCAGTACTTC.

The rearrangement uses TRBV7-2 and TRBJ2-3; 9 nucleotides line up with TRBD1. V was pared by 5 bases and J by 6 bases, with 12 bases of the junction left unmatched. The CDR3 length is 16 residues. Germline loops: CDR1 SGHTA, CDR2 FQGNSA. The CDR3 loop reads CASSERTGVSRDTQYF. CDR3 nucleotides: TGTGCCAGCAGCGAGAGGACAGGGGTATCTAGGGATACGCAGTATTTT.

The chain couples TRBV20-1 to TRBJ2-7; D is unclear. In germline, CDR1 is DFQATT, CDR2 SNEGSKA (reference sequence). The V end lost 3 bases, the J end lost 6 bases, and 9 bases lay between the germline ends. CDR3 length: 11 amino acids. CDR3 loop: CSASSPGEQYF. The CDR3 DNA sequence: TGCAGTGCTAGTTCGCCAGGCGAGCAGTACTTC.

As to this clone: Germline is not matched at one junction end, which may reflect a read error. The genes are TRBV28 and TRBJ1-1; TRBD1 agrees at 8 bases. Germline V gene data show CDR1 as MDHEN and CDR2 as SYDVKM. CDR3 length: 19 residues. The CDR3 DNA sequence: TGTGCCAGCAGTTTCCCCCTACCCTCGACAGGGGTTGAGAACTCTGAAGCTTTCTTT. It is translated as CASSFPLPSTGVENSEAFF.

The CDR3 sequence: CASSPDPRGADTQYF. CDR3 DNA sequence: TGTGCCAGCAGCCCCGACCCCCGAGGCGCAGATACGCAGTATTTT. V and J are TRBV7-2 and TRBJ2-3; D not certain. The CDR3 runs to 15 residues. Germline assignment: CDR1 SGHTA and CDR2 FQGNSA. Trimming left V 5 bases short and J 4 bases short, with 16 bases between.

This chain joins TRBV5-1 and TRBJ2-5; D possibly corresponds to TRBD2 (6 bases). Germline V gene data show CDR1 as SGHRS and CDR2 as YFSETQ. The CDR3 is 17 residues long. V lost 3 bases and J lost 2, with 20 bases in between. The CDR3 is CASSWGMLTAGQETQYF. The CDR3 DNA is TGCGCCAGCAGCTGGGGAATGCTGACCGCGGGACAAGAGACCCAGTACTTC.

V usage is TRBV11-3 and J usage is TRBJ2-5; a possible D gene is TRBD2 (5 bases). Germline assignment: CDR1 SGHNT and CDR2 YENEEA. This CDR3 has 15 amino acids. Trimming stripped 5 bases from V and 4 bases from J, with 17 bases between. Written as DNA, the CDR3 is TGTGCCAGCAGCCCATCGTCCGACGGGGTAGAGACCCAGTACTTC. It is translated as CASSPSSDGVETQYF. The whole variable domain, remainder taken from reference TRBV11-3 and TRBJ2-5, is EAGVVQSPRYKIIEKKQPVAFWCNPISGHNTLYWYLQNLGQGPELLIRYENEEAVDDSQLPKDRFSAERLKGVDSTLKIQPAELGDSAVYLCASSPSSDGVETQYFGPGTRLLVL.

The chain employs TRBV19 and TRBJ1-2; 10 bases align to TRBD1. The V and J ends lost 7 bases and 3 bases, in that order; junction bases with no gene match: 8. Per germline, CDR1 LNHDA and CDR2 SQIVND (reference sequence). The CDR3 has 15 amino acids. CDR3 protein: CASTSGTGVHYGYTF. As DNA, the CDR3 is TGTGCCAGTACCTCCGGGACAGGGGTACACTATGGCTACACCTTC.

This clone has only one observation. The rearrangement uses TRBV3-1 (or the pseudogene TRBV3-2) and TRBJ1-4; a possible D gene is TRBD1 (5 bases). CDR1 and CDR2 from the germline V gene are LGHDT and YNNKEL (reference sequence). CDR3 length: 15 amino acids. V was shortened by 2 bases and J by 7 bases, with 14 bases between the two germline ends. The CDR3 sequence: CASSQRDGRGEKLFF. CDR3 DNA sequence: TGTGCCAGCAGCCAACGGGACGGGCGGGGTGAAAAACTGTTTTTT.

The CDR3 loop reads CASSLASITSGSNTGELFF. CDR3 DNA: TGCGCCAGCAGCTTGGCGTCGATAACTAGCGGGAGTAACACCGGGGAGCTGTTTTTT. The V and J genes are TRBV5-1 and TRBJ2-2; 11 bases align to TRBD2. After removal of 0 bases from V and 2 bases from J, the junction contained 9 bases not matched to a gene. CDR1 and CDR2 (germline): SGHRS, YFSETQ. The length of the CDR3 is 19 residues.

The V and J genes are TRBV19 and TRBJ2-2, with 11 bases that match TRBD2. Trimming at V came to 6 bases and at J to 5 bases, leaving 5 bases not matched to a gene. The V gene's germline CDR1 is LNHDA and CDR2 SQIVND (reference sequence). This CDR3 spans 15 amino acids. This chain's CDR3 is CASSVAGGSTGELFF. For the CDR3, the DNA is TGTGCCAGTAGCGTAGCGGGAGGGAGTACCGGGGAGCTGTTTTTT.

The chain has TRBV28 and TRBJ2-7; tentatively, D is TRBD1 (5 bases). CDR1 and CDR2 (germline): MDHEN, SYDVKM. The V end lost 5 bases, the J end lost 5 bases, and 7 bases lay between the germline ends. This CDR3 region has 11 residues. CDR3 amino acids: CASSPGNEQYF. CDR3 coding DNA: TGTGCCAGCAGTCCAGGGAACGAGCAGTACTTC.

The chain couples TRBV19 to TRBJ2-1; possibly TRBD1 for D (6 bases). Germline assignment: CDR1 LNHDA and CDR2 SQIVND (reference sequence). The CDR3 covers 13 residues. Deletions cut 5 bases from V and 8 bases from J, with 13 bases between. The CDR3 DNA reads as TGTGCCAGTAGTTTCGGACAGCCTCATGAGCAGTTCTTC. Residues: CASSFGQPHEQFF.

Worth noting for this clone: A much larger clone is a single base away; this may be a read error. V usage is TRBV6-5 and J usage is TRBJ1-2, with 7 bases that match TRBD1. V shed 6 bases and J 2 bases; nucleotides not matched to a gene: 3. The CDR3 is 13 residues long. Germline assignment: CDR1 MNHEY and CDR2 SVGAGI. The CDR3 coding sequence is TGTGCCAGCAGCCTACAGGGGAACTATGGCTACACCTTC. Its translation: CASSLQGNYGYTF.

The rearrangement uses TRBV19 and TRBJ1-4; no definite D call. The V end lost 6 bases, the J end lost 5 bases, and 13 bases lay between the germline ends. CDR3 length: 14 residues. Germline loops: CDR1 LNHDA, CDR2 SQIVND (reference sequence). The CDR3 coding sequence is TGTGCCAGTAGCCAAAACCTCGGGAATGAAAAACTGTTTTTT. It codes for CASSQNLGNEKLFF.

The gene calls are TRBV7-2 and TRBJ1-1, with D possibly TRBD1 on 6 matching bases. Germline CDR1 and CDR2: SGHTA and FQGNSA. The CDR3 is made up of 15 amino acids. Trimming stripped 1 base from V and 1 base from J, with 10 bases between. The chain's CDR3 is CASSLELTGNTEAFF. In DNA, the CDR3 is TGTGCCAGCAGCTTAGAATTGACAGGGAACACTGAAGCTTTCTTT.

For this clone: The sample holds other DNA sequences that translate to the same CDR3. The rearrangement links TRBV12-3 or TRBV12-4 to TRBJ1-1, with D possibly being TRBD1 (5 bases). Trimming shortened V by 5 bases and J by 4 bases, and 11 bases separated the two germline ends. The CDR3 is 13 residues long. CDR3 sequence reads: CASSSGGGTEAFF. CDR3 in DNA: TGTGCCAGCAGTAGCGGGGGTGGCACTGAAGCTTTCTTT.

Details on this clone: The sample contains more than one DNA sequence encoding this CDR3. V is TRBV18 and J is TRBJ1-5; 7 nucleotides agree with TRBD1. Germline CDR1 reads KGHSH; CDR2 reads LQKENI. The CDR3 runs to 14 residues. V dropped 6 bases and J dropped 5; count of bases not matched to a gene: 7. The CDR3 sequence: CASSPTGSDQPQHF. CDR3 nucleotide sequence: TGTGCCAGCTCTCCGACAGGGAGCGATCAGCCCCAGCATTTT.

The rearrangement links TRBV18 to TRBJ2-7, with a tentative D call TRBD2 (5 bases). Germline values: CDR1 KGHSH, CDR2 LQKENI. With 2 bases removed from V and 3 bases from J, the gap between germline ends came to 11 bases. The CDR3 extends over 14 amino acids. CDR3 sequence: CASSPRQDYYEQYF. CDR3 in DNA: TGTGCCAGCTCACCAAGACAAGACTACTACGAGCAGTACTTC. Using reference TRBV18 and TRBJ2-7 for the parts outside the CDR3, the full variable domain is NAGVMQNPRHLVRRRGQEARLRCSPMKGHSHVYWYRQLPEEGLKFMVYLQKENIIDESGMPKERFSAEFPKEGPSILRIQQVVRGDSAAYFCASSPRQDYYEQYFGPGTRLTVT.

The V gene is TRBV6-6, the J gene TRBJ2-2, with 8 bases that match TRBD2. Germline V lookup: CDR1 MNHNY, CDR2 SVGAGI (reference sequence). This CDR3 contains 14 residues. The junction had 1 base not matched to a gene; V was cut back by 2 bases and J by 5 bases. This chain's CDR3 is CASSYGGRTGELFF. The CDR3 DNA follows: TGTGCCAGCAGTTACGGCGGGAGGACCGGGGAGCTGTTTTTT.

As DNA, the CDR3 is TGTGCCAGTAGACCAGTCGGGACTAGCGGGATCGAGCAGTACTTC. This sequence encodes CASRPVGTSGIEQYF. The rearrangement uses TRBV19 and TRBJ2-7; 13 nucleotides line up with TRBD2. With V trimmed by 6 bases and J by 6 bases, 8 bases remained unmatched. The CDR3 has 15 residues. Germline V gives CDR1 LNHDA, CDR2 SQIVND (reference sequence).